The TCR beta chain under discussion was sequenced for a study of post-analysis software for immune sequencing data. Study summary: Relapsing-remitting, secondary progressive and progressive-relapsing multiple sclerosis were all included among the disease courses.

Incorporated into the TCR beta cDNA libraries were unique molecular identifiers, which served to reduce PCR and sequencing biases. The T cell input of roughly 0.95 to 11 million gave roughly 460,000 cDNA molecules. Via MiXCR, TCRdb re-called the PCR reads, giving one row per CDR3 protein. The top ten clones hold about 4.8% of a sample with about 820,000 distinct CDR3 sequences, roughly 50% of them seen once. This CDR3 contains 17 residues. V lost 4 bases, J lost 0 bases, and 17 bases lay in between. The germline CDR1 and CDR2 sequences are SGHDN and FVKESK. A word on this clonotype: The antigen remains undetermined.

General study points: F-measure co-clustering was strong for batch-matched samples. Normalized Chao1 diversity in multiple sclerosis patients fell significantly below that of controls. Controls showed lower frequencies than patients for 4 or 5 TRBV segments, and TRBV5-6, TRBV5-1 and TRBV20-1 were among these.

The TCR originated in a girl under 18 with multiple sclerosis. Sequencing was carried out using blood. This chain links TRBV14 with TRBJ2-3; a weak D match, TRBD2 (5 bases). Here the CDR3 reads CASSPLGGRASTDTQYF. CDR3 bases: TGTGCCAGCAGCCCCCTCGGCGGGCGGGCCAGCACAGATACGCAGTATTTT.